This passage covers 15 T cell receptor beta chains from one sample sequenced in a study of response to subunit inactivated influenza vaccine. Via MiXCR, TCRdb re-called the RT-PCR reads, giving one row per CDR3 protein. Of 750,000 to 850,000 distinct CDR3 sequences in the sample, 15% to 20% are singletons; the top ten hold roughly a tenth. Here the sequenced sample was PBMCs from blood, taken more than 4 days after vaccination. All receptors come from a man aged 50 or older who received an inactivated influenza vaccine.

This clonotype was counted between two and nine times. The V call is TRBV20-1, the J call TRBJ1-5; D is unclear. Germline CDR1 reads DFQATT; CDR2 reads SNEGSKA (reference sequence). The CDR3 is made up of 17 amino acids. Trimming took 3 bases from V and 1 from J, leaving 19 bases between them. The CDR3 sequence is CSASWTSSLRSNQPQHF. CDR3 bases: TGCAGTGCTAGTTGGACCTCCAGCCTCCGAAGCAATCAGCCCCAGCATTTT.

There are a few counts of this clonotype. The CDR3 loop is CASYFPYGYTF. DNA of the CDR3: TGTGCCAGCTACTTTCCGTATGGCTACACCTTC. The chain links TRBV28 to TRBJ1-2, with D unclear. The CDR3 length is 11 residues. Germline lookup yields CDR1 MDHEN and CDR2 SYDVKM. V dropped 8 bases and J dropped 5 bases, with 9 bases sitting between them.

This chain links TRBV29-1 with TRBJ2-1; D unresolved. Germline V gene sequence: CDR1 SQVTM, CDR2 ANQGSEA. V was clipped by 3 bases and J by 0 bases, with 6 bases between them. The CDR3 sequence is 13 residues long. The CDR3 protein is CSVDNGSYNEQFF. As DNA, the CDR3 is TGCAGCGTTGACAATGGCTCCTACAATGAGCAGTTCTTC.

With respect to this clonotype: At one of its ends the junction is not consistent with the germline gene, which may arise from a read error. This chain links TRBV11-2 with TRBJ2-7, with D unclear. This CDR3 is 12 amino acids long. Per germline, CDR1 SGHAT and CDR2 FQNNGV. The CDR3, as DNA: TGTGCCATCAGCTTAGGCCATAACGAGCAGTACTTC. This sequence encodes CAISLGHNEQYF.

The chain links TRBV9 to TRBJ2-7, with 11 positions matching TRBD2. CDR3 size: 15 residues. Per the germline V gene, CDR1 is SGDLS and CDR2 is YYNGEE. Trimming cost V 3 bases and J 2 bases; bases outside gene matches: 4. The CDR3 is CASSGGTSGAYEQYF. Here the CDR3 DNA reads TGTGCCAGCAGCGGGGGGACTAGCGGCGCCTACGAGCAGTACTTC.

The J gene is TRBJ2-7, the V gene TRBV5-1; 8 bases match TRBD2. V trimming: 0 bases; J trimming: 1 base; junction bases outside the gene matches: 3. This CDR3 has 15 residues. Germline CDR1 and CDR2: SGHRS and YFSETQ. The CDR3 nucleotides are TGCGCCAGCAGCTTGGAAGCGGGGGAGTCCTACGAGCAGTACTTC. The encoded protein is CASSLEAGESYEQYF.

In its sample, this clonotype was seen many times. This chain links TRBV20-1 with TRBJ2-3; D gene unclear. CDR1 is DFQATT and CDR2 is SNEGSKA in the germline V gene (reference sequence). V was trimmed by 4 bases and J by 0 bases, leaving 8 bases between them. The CDR3 is 13 residues long. CDR3 nucleotide sequence: TGCAGTGCTATTGATGAGAGCACAGATACGCAGTATTTT. It encodes CSAIDESTDTQYF.

This clonotype turned up a few times. The gene calls are TRBV12-3 or TRBV12-4 and TRBJ1-1; 7 bases match TRBD1. CDR3 length: 14 amino acids. The V gene end was trimmed by 5 bases and the J gene end by 3 bases; junction bases not matched to a gene: 6. The CDR3 DNA sequence: TGTGCCAGCAGTCCGGGACAGAGCCACACTGAAGCTTTCTTT. Its protein product is CASSPGQSHTEAFF.

The chain's CDR3 is CAFQGSGSNGEQYF. In nucleotides, the CDR3 is TGTGCCTTTCAGGGTAGCGGGAGTAACGGCGAGCAGTACTTC. V usage is TRBV15 and J usage is TRBJ2-7; TRBD2 aligns across 9 bases. Trimming cost V 11 bases and J 6 bases; bases outside gene matches: 14. CDR3 length equals 14 residues. Germline V gives CDR1 LNHNV, CDR2 YYDKDF (reference sequence).

This chain links TRBV6-2 or TRBV6-3 with TRBJ2-7, with TRBD2 identical over 12 bases. CDR3 length: 14 amino acids. After removal of 8 bases from V and 3 bases from J, the junction contained 5 bases not matched to a gene. The V gene's germline CDR1 is MNHEY and CDR2 SVGEGT. The CDR3, as DNA: TGTGCCAGCCACCTGACTAGCGGGAGCTACGAGCAGTACTTC. Encoded protein: CASHLTSGSYEQYF.

The V gene is TRBV20-1, the J gene TRBJ2-1, with D perhaps matching TRBD1 or TRBD2 (5 bases each). This CDR3 has 14 amino acids. Germline V gene lookup returns CDR1 DFQATT and CDR2 SNEGSKA (reference sequence). The V end lost 5 bases, the J end lost 2 bases, and 13 bases lay between the germline ends. Written as DNA, the CDR3 is TGCAGTGCTGGGGGTGCGGGTCCCTACAATGAGCAGTTCTTC. It translates to CSAGGAGPYNEQFF.

This clonotype was observed a handful of times. The V call is TRBV5-1, the J call TRBJ2-5; 11 nucleotides line up with TRBD2. CDR3 length equals 16 residues. Germline CDR1 is SGHRS and CDR2 is YFSETQ. The V and J ends lost 4 bases and 5 bases, in that order; junction bases with no gene match: 10. The CDR3 DNA sequence: TGCGCCAGCAGCCCGTCGATAGCGGGAGGGCCGGAGACCCAGTACTTC. This translates into CASSPSIAGGPETQYF.

This clonotype was counted once. The chain carries TRBV28 and TRBJ2-7; D possibly corresponds to TRBD1 (5 bases). Germline values: CDR1 MDHEN, CDR2 SYDVKM. CDR3 length: 12 amino acids. Here the CDR3 reads CASSLTWGMQEV. In DNA, the CDR3 is TGTGCCAGCAGTTTAACCTGGGGCATGCAAGAGGTC.

This clonotype was detected a few times. The rearrangement uses TRBV27 and TRBJ2-2, with a tentative D call TRBD2 (6 bases). V lost 5 bases, J lost 2 bases, and 18 bases lay in between. This CDR3 contains 17 residues. Germline values: CDR1 MNHEY, CDR2 SMNVEV (reference sequence). This CDR3 is CASSRFDGSRNTGELFF. The CDR3 region has the DNA TGTGCCAGCAGTCGCTTCGACGGGAGTCGTAACACCGGGGAGCTGTTTTTT.

This clonotype was seen repeatedly, ten times or more. The chain has TRBV6-1 and TRBJ2-1; the match to TRBD1 covers 8 bases. From germline, CDR1 is MNHNS and CDR2 SASEGT. This CDR3 is 16 amino acids long. Trimming at V came to 6 bases and at J to 4 bases, leaving 11 bases not matched to a gene. CDR3 bases: TGTGCCAGCAGCACTAGTGGGACAGGACCATACAATGAGCAGTTCTTC. It encodes CASSTSGTGPYNEQFF.